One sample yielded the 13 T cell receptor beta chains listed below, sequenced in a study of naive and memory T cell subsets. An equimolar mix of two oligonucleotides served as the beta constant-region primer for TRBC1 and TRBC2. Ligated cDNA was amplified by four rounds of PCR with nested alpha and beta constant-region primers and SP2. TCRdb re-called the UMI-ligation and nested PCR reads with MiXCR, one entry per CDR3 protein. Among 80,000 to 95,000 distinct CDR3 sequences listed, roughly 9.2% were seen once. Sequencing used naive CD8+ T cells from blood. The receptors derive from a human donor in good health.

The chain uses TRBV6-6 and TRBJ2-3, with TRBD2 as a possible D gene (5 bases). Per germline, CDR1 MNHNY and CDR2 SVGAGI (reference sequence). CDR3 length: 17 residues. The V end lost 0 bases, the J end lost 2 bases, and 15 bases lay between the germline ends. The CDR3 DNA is TGTGCCAGCAGTTACTCTTCCGGGATCTTCTCCACAGATACGCAGTATTTT. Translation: CASSYSSGIFSTDTQYF.

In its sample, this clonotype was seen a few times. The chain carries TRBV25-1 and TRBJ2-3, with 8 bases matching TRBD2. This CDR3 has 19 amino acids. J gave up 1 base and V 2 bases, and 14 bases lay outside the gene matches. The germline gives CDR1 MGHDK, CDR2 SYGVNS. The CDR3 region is CASSEPTSGISFRTDTQYF. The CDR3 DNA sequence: TGTGCCAGCAGTGAACCCACTAGCGGCATCTCTTTCCGCACAGATACGCAGTATTTT.

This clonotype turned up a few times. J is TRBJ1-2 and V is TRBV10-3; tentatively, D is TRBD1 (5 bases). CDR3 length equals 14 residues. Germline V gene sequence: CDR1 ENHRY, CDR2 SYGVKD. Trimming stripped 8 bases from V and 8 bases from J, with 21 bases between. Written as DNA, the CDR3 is TGTGCCATCTCTACAGGCAAGCCTGTGTGGGGCTACACCTTC. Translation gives CAISTGKPVWGYTF.

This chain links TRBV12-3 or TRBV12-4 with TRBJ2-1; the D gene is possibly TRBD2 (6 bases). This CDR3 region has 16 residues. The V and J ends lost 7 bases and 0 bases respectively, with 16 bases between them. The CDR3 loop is CASTLGRGSSYNEQFF. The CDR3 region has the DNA TGTGCCAGCACCCTGGGGCGGGGATCCTCCTACAATGAGCAGTTCTTC.

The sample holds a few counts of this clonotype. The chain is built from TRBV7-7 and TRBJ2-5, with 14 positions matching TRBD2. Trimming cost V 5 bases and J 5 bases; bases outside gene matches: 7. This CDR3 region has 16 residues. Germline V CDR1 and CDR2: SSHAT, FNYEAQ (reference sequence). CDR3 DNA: TGTGCCAGCAGCCTTCGGACTAGCGGGAGGATGGAGACCCAGTACTTC. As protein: CASSLRTSGRMETQYF.

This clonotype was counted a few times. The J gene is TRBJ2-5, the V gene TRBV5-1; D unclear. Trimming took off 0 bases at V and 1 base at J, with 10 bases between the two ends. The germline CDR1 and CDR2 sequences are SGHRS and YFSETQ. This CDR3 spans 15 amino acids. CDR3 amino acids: CASSLVQTPQETQYF. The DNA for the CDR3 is TGCGCCAGCAGCTTGGTCCAGACACCCCAAGAGACCCAGTACTTC.

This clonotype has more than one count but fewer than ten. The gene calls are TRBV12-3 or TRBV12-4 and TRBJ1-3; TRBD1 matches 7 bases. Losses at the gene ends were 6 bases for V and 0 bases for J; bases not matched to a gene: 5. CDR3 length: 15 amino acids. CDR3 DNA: TGTGCCAGCAGCCCCGACAGGGTCTCTGGAAACACCATATATTTT. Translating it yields CASSPDRVSGNTIYF.

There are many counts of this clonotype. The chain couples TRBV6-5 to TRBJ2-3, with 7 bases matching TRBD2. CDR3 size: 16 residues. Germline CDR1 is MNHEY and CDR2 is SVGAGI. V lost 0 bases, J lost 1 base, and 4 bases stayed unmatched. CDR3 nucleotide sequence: TGTGCCAGCAGTTACTCGGCGGGAGTGCGCACAGATACGCAGTATTTT. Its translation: CASSYSAGVRTDTQYF.

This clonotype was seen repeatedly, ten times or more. CDR3 loop: CASSAGVADTDTQYF. As DNA, the CDR3 is TGTGCCAGCTCGGCAGGGGTTGCTGACACAGATACGCAGTATTTT. V gene TRBV11-1 combines with J gene TRBJ2-3, with a weak D call TRBD1 (6 bases). CDR3 length equals 15 residues. CDR1 and CDR2 (germline): SGHAT, FQDESV (reference sequence). V shed 8 bases and J shed 2 bases, with 17 bases lying between them.

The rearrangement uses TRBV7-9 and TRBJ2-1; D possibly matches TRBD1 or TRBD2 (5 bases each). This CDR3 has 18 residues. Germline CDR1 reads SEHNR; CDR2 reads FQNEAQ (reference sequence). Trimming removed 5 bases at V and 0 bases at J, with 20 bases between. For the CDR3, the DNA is TGTGCCAGCAGCCCCCGTGGGGGTGATGGGCACTCCTACAATGAGCAGTTCTTC. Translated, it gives CASSPRGGDGHSYNEQFF.

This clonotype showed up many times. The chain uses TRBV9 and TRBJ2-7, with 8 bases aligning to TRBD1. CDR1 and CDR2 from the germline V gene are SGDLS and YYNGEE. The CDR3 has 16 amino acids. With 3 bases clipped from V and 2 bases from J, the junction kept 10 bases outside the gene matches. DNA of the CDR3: TGTGCCAGCAGCGCCGCGACAGGGGACGGGGCCTACGAGCAGTACTTC. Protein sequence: CASSAATGDGAYEQYF.

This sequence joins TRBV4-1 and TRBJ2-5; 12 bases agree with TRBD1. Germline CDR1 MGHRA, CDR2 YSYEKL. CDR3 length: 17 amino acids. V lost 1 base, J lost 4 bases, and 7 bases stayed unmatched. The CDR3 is CASSQVPGTGGLETQYF. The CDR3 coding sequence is TGCGCCAGCAGCCAAGTACCCGGGACAGGGGGCTTAGAGACCCAGTACTTC.

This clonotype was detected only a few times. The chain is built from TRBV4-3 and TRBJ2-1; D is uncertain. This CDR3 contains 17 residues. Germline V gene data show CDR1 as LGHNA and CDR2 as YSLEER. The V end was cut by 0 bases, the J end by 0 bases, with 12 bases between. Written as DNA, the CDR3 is TGCGCCAGCAGCCAAGATTATGGCGGATACTCCTACAATGAGCAGTTCTTC. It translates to CASSQDYGGYSYNEQFF.